This note documents a single T cell receptor (beta chain) sequence. This sample is drawn from a study of CXCR3-negative and CXCR3-positive naive CD8 T cells. Libraries of TRB cDNA were made by 5' RACE and carried UMIs. Each CDR3 protein gets one entry in TCRdb, which reprocessed the 5' RACE reads and gives no DNA. This table lists more than 45,000 distinct CDR3 sequences. Sequenced material: memory CD8+ T cells from blood. The TCR sequence derives from a human donor in good health. Some clones in this sample may be carry-over from other donors' samples.

CDR3 loop: CASRFNPGEIYGYTF. This chain links TRBV7-2 with TRBJ1-2; as DNA is missing, the TRBD1 call by TCRdb cannot be tested. CDR3 length: 15 residues. The germline gives CDR1 SGHTA, CDR2 FQGNSA.